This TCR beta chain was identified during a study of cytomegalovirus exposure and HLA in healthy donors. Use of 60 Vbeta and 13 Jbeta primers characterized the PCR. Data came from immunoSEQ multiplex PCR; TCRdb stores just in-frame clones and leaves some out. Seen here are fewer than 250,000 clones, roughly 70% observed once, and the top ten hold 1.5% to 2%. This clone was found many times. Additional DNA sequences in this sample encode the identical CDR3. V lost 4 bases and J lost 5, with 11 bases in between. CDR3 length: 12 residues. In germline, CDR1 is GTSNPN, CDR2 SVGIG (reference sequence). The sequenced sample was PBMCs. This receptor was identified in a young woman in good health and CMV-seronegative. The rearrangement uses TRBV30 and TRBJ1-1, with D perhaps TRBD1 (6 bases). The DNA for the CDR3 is TGTGCCTGGAATCAGGGGACGACTGAAGCTTTCTTT. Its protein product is CAWNQGTTEAFF.